This passage covers 13 T cell receptor beta chains from one sample sequenced in a study of T cell responses to AZD1222 COVID-19 vaccine. This table comes from immunoSEQ multiplex PCR, and its TCRdb copy is limited to in-frame clones, with some not included. Of over 150,000 clones in the sample, roughly 94% are singletons; the top ten hold roughly 1.5%. The source material was peripheral blood, sampled 28 days after the second AZD1222 dose. All receptors come from an adult who received the AZD1222 COVID-19 vaccine.

The V call is TRBV29-1, the J call TRBJ2-1; 8 bases align to TRBD2. Unmatched junction bases numbered 10, after V lost 6 bases and J lost 0 bases. The length of the CDR3 is 16 residues. Germline values: CDR1 SQVTM, CDR2 ANQGSEA. CDR3 sequence reads: CSVEKIAGSSYNEQFF. CDR3 coding DNA: TGCAGCGTAGAGAAAATAGCGGGGAGCTCCTACAATGAGCAGTTCTTC.

This clone appeared a few times. The genes are TRBV2 and TRBJ1-4; D is uncertain. The CDR3 covers 11 residues. V dropped 8 bases and J dropped 8 bases, with 9 bases sitting between them. Germline CDR1 reads SNHLY; CDR2 reads FYNNEI. The CDR3 DNA sequence: TGTGCCAGCTCAGGTTACGAAAAACTGTTTTTT. Amino acid sequence: CASSGYEKLFF. Based on the CDR3 plus reference TRBV2 and TRBJ1-4, the full variable domain is EPEVTQTPSHQVTQMGQEVILRCVPISNHLYFYWYRQILGQKVEFLVSFYNNEISEKSEIFDDQFSVERPDGSNFTLKIRSTKLEDSAMYFCASSGYEKLFFGSGTQLSVL.

The genes are TRBV4-1 and TRBJ2-1, with a possible D match to TRBD2 (6 bases). Trimming shortened V by 11 bases and J by 2 bases, and 10 bases separated the two germline ends. Looked up from germline, CDR1 is MGHRA and CDR2 is YSYEKL. CDR3 size: 12 residues. The CDR3 nucleotides read TGCGCCGCGGGGCCCGCCTACAATGAGCAGTTCTTC. As protein: CAAGPAYNEQFF.

The chain links TRBV29-1 to TRBJ2-5, with TRBD1 identical over 8 bases. The CDR3 totals 15 residues. The germline CDR1 and CDR2 sequences are SQVTM and ANQGSEA. V shed 3 bases and J 9 bases; nucleotides not matched to a gene: 15. CDR3 nucleotide sequence: TGCAGCGTTGAGCCAGCCGGGACAGGCGGGTGGGCCCAGTACTTC. As protein: CSVEPAGTGGWAQYF.

The chain uses TRBV9 and TRBJ1-5, with TRBD1 matching 11 bases. The germline CDR1 and CDR2 sequences are SGDLS and YYNGEE. The V segment lost 0 bases and the J segment 8 bases; nucleotides outside the gene matches: 4. This CDR3 spans 15 amino acids. The CDR3 spells CASSVGTGGAEPQHF. For the CDR3, the DNA is TGTGCCAGCAGCGTAGGGACAGGGGGCGCGGAGCCCCAGCATTTT.

The rearrangement joins TRBV2 to TRBJ1-1; the D is unclear. The CDR3 has 15 residues. Trimming shortened V by 7 bases and J by 4 bases, and 19 bases separated the two germline ends. Germline V gene sequence: CDR1 SNHLY, CDR2 FYNNEI. CDR3 residues: CASIQSMVIGTEAFF. CDR3 sequence (DNA): TGTGCCAGCATACAGAGTATGGTAATCGGCACTGAAGCTTTCTTT.

The gene calls are TRBV5-1 and TRBJ2-7, with D perhaps TRBD1 (6 bases). The CDR3 has 14 residues. V was trimmed by 3 bases and J by 3 bases, leaving 13 bases between them. Looked up from germline, CDR1 is SGHRS and CDR2 is YFSETQ. This CDR3 is CASSSATGIYEQYF. The DNA for the CDR3 is TGCGCCAGCAGCTCCGCCACAGGGATCTACGAGCAGTACTTC.

In its sample, this clone was seen a few times. The rearrangement joins TRBV2 to TRBJ1-5; D is undetermined. Germline CDR1 SNHLY, CDR2 FYNNEI. With 5 bases removed from V and 9 bases from J, the gap between germline ends came to 8 bases. There are 11 residues in the CDR3. The CDR3 sequence is CASSRPGPQHF. The CDR3 DNA is TGTGCCAGCAGTAGGCCAGGGCCCCAGCATTTT.

The J gene is TRBJ1-4, the V gene TRBV6-5; TRBD1 is a possible D gene (6 bases). Germline V gene lookup returns CDR1 MNHEY and CDR2 SVGAGI. V lost 6 bases to trimming and J lost 3 bases, with 11 bases between them. CDR3 length: 14 residues. This CDR3 reads CASRKQGANEKLFF. Here the CDR3 DNA reads TGTGCCAGCAGAAAACAGGGAGCTAATGAAAAACTGTTTTTT.

V gene TRBV19 combines with J gene TRBJ2-5; 10 bases align to TRBD2. Trimming removed 6 bases from V and 4 bases from J; junction bases left unmatched: 14. This CDR3 region has 17 residues. The germline V gene has CDR1 LNHDA and CDR2 SQIVND (reference sequence). The CDR3 region is CASSQIASGGIGETQYF. The CDR3 nucleotides read TGTGCCAGTAGCCAGATAGCTAGCGGGGGAATCGGAGAGACCCAGTACTTC.

Worth noting for this clone: The same CDR3 also results from other DNA sequences found in this sample. CDR3 in amino acids: CASSLVGRSYEQYF. CDR3 in DNA: TGTGCCAGCAGCTTGGTGGGAAGGTCGTACGAGCAGTACTTC. The J gene is TRBJ2-7, the V gene TRBV5-5; D remains ambiguous. This CDR3 has 14 residues. With 0 bases removed from V and 4 bases from J, the gap between germline ends came to 11 bases. Looked up from germline, CDR1 is SGHKS and CDR2 is YYEKEE (reference sequence).

This sequence joins TRBV2 and TRBJ1-4, with D perhaps matching TRBD1 (6 bases). The germline V and J ends were trimmed by 8 bases and 8 bases, with 21 bases remaining between them. CDR1 and CDR2 from the germline V gene are SNHLY and FYNNEI. The CDR3 loop spans 15 amino acids. The CDR3 here is CASARMTGGGEKLFF. Written as DNA, the CDR3 is TGTGCCAGCGCTCGGATGACAGGCGGAGGCGAAAAACTGTTTTTT.

This chain links TRBV2 with TRBJ2-2, with 10 nucleotides matching TRBD2. This CDR3 is built from 15 residues. Germline V gene sequence: CDR1 SNHLY, CDR2 FYNNEI. J lost 3 bases, V lost 6 bases, and 4 bases had no gene match. For the CDR3, the DNA is TGTGCCAGCAGCCGCCTAGCGGGGGACACCGGGGAGCTGTTTTTT. Amino acids: CASSRLAGDTGELFF. Using reference TRBV2 and TRBJ2-2 for the parts outside the CDR3, the full variable domain is EPEVTQTPSHQVTQMGQEVILRCVPISNHLYFYWYRQILGQKVEFLVSFYNNEISEKSEIFDDQFSVERPDGSNFTLKIRSTKLEDSAMYFCASSRLAGDTGELFFGEGSRLTVL.